This is a list of T cell receptor beta chains from one sample in a study of CD4 T cells in relation to SARS-CoV-2 and coronaviruses. TCRdb's copy holds only in-frame clones and misses some; the assay was immunoSEQ multiplex PCR. The sample holds around 11,000 clones, about 90% seen once. The sample taken for sequencing was naive CD4+ T cells from PBMCs. These receptors were obtained from an adult with COVID-19. The CDR3 runs from the conserved cysteine through the conserved F or W. Fields, in order: D gene, J gene, clone size, V gene, CDR3 DNA, CDR3 protein. The D gene is left open where the match is weak. Where a row states a size, it is once, few, many or the class of an expanded clone; other rows omit it.

d_gene: .; j_gene: TRBJ1-4; abundance: .; v_gene: TRBV28; CDR3nt: TGTGCCGGACAACAGGGAAATGAAAAACTGTTTTTT; CDR3aa: CAGQQGNEKLFF
d_gene: .; j_gene: TRBJ1-5; abundance: few; v_gene: TRBV12-5; CDR3nt: TGTGCTAGTGGCCTTAATCCAGGGGAAGGTCAGCCCCAGCATTTT; CDR3aa: CASGLNPGEGQPQHF
d_gene: .; j_gene: TRBJ1-2; abundance: .; v_gene: TRBV30; CDR3nt: TGTGCCTGGATGCCCGATATAGTATCAGGCGGCTACACCTTC; CDR3aa: CAWMPDIVSGGYTF
d_gene: .; j_gene: TRBJ2-2; abundance: .; v_gene: TRBV2; CDR3nt: TGTGCCAGCAGTGGGAGCCTCAGGGCGCGGGTTGAGAACACCGGGGAGCTGTTTTTT; CDR3aa: CASSGSLRARVENTGELFF
d_gene: TRBD1; j_gene: TRBJ2-5; abundance: .; v_gene: TRBV6-8; CDR3nt: TGTGCCAGCAGTTCATACAGGGGGAAGACCCAGTACTTC; CDR3aa: CASSSYRGKTQYF
d_gene: .; j_gene: TRBJ2-5; abundance: .; v_gene: TRBV11-2; CDR3nt: TGTGCCAGCAGCTTAAGTGGTCGCTGGGGCGAGACCCAGTACTTC; CDR3aa: CASSLSGRWGETQYF
d_gene: .; j_gene: TRBJ2-7; abundance: once; v_gene: TRBV7-2; CDR3nt: TGTGCCAGCAGCTTAGTTCCAGGGTACGAGCAGTACTTC; CDR3aa: CASSLVPGYEQYF
d_gene: TRBD2; j_gene: TRBJ2-3; abundance: .; v_gene: TRBV18; CDR3nt: TGTGCCAGCTCCTTCTCGGGAGGGCCGACAGATACGCAGTATTTT; CDR3aa: CASSFSGGPTDTQYF
d_gene: .; j_gene: TRBJ2-5; abundance: once; v_gene: TRBV2; CDR3nt: TGTGCCAGCAGAGCACAGGGATATGAGACCCAGTACTTC; CDR3aa: CASRAQGYETQYF
d_gene: TRBD1; j_gene: TRBJ1-5; abundance: few; v_gene: TRBV27; CDR3nt: TGTGCCAGCAGTCCAGGGACAGCTTCTAGCAATCAGCCCCAGCATTTT; CDR3aa: CASSPGTASSNQPQHF
d_gene: TRBD1; j_gene: TRBJ2-6; abundance: once; v_gene: TRBV28; CDR3nt: TGTGCCAGCAGTGACCCCCGGGGACAGGGCTCTGGGGCCAACGTCCTGACTTTC; CDR3aa: CASSDPRGQGSGANVLTF
d_gene: .; j_gene: TRBJ1-6; abundance: .; v_gene: TRBV27; CDR3nt: TGTGCCAGCAGCCGTTTGGACCAAACCAATTCACCCCTCCACTTT; CDR3aa: CASSRLDQTNSPLHF
d_gene: .; j_gene: TRBJ2-3; abundance: .; v_gene: TRBV7-9; CDR3nt: TGTGCCAGCAGCCAGCCCGGAGATACGCAGTATTTT; CDR3aa: CASSQPGDTQYF
d_gene: .; j_gene: TRBJ2-5; abundance: .; v_gene: TRBV13; CDR3nt: TGTGCCAGCAGCTTACGGGACGGTGAAGAGACCCAGTACTTC; CDR3aa: CASSLRDGEETQYF
d_gene: .; j_gene: TRBJ2-3; abundance: .; v_gene: TRBV19; CDR3nt: TGTGCCAGTAGTATTGATCCTAGCACAGATACGCAGTATTTT; CDR3aa: CASSIDPSTDTQYF
d_gene: .; j_gene: TRBJ2-5; abundance: .; v_gene: TRBV24-1; CDR3nt: TGTGCCACAGCCGGGACCTGGGAAGAGACCCAGTACTTC; CDR3aa: CATAGTWEETQYF
d_gene: TRBD1; j_gene: TRBJ2-6; abundance: once; v_gene: TRBV28; CDR3nt: TGTGCCAGCAGGCCACCCGGGACAGGGTACTCTGGGGCCAACGTCCTGACTTTC; CDR3aa: CASRPPGTGYSGANVLTF
d_gene: TRBD1; j_gene: TRBJ2-7; abundance: .; v_gene: TRBV24-1; CDR3nt: TGTGCCACCAGTGCCCCCGACAGGGGCTTCTACGAGCAGTACTTC; CDR3aa: CATSAPDRGFYEQYF
d_gene: .; j_gene: TRBJ2-7; abundance: .; v_gene: TRBV24-1; CDR3nt: TGTGCCACCAGTGACCCCACAGGGGGGAGGGGGATGGACGAGCAGTACTTC; CDR3aa: CATSDPTGGRGMDEQYF
d_gene: .; j_gene: TRBJ1-3; abundance: .; v_gene: TRBV6-6; CDR3nt: TGTGCCAGCAGTTACTCTGATACAACTGGAAACACCATATATTTT; CDR3aa: CASSYSDTTGNTIYF
d_gene: TRBD1; j_gene: TRBJ1-5; abundance: few; v_gene: TRBV5-4; CDR3nt: TGTGCCAGCTCCGACAGGGAATCCAATCAGCCCCAGCATTTT; CDR3aa: CASSDRESNQPQHF
d_gene: .; j_gene: TRBJ2-3; abundance: .; v_gene: TRBV6-1; CDR3nt: TGTGCCAGCAGTGGAAGCCGGGCCGCCCCGAGCACAGATACGCAGTATTTT; CDR3aa: CASSGSRAAPSTDTQYF
d_gene: .; j_gene: TRBJ2-2; abundance: .; v_gene: TRBV6-4; CDR3nt: TGTGCCAGCAGAGCGATCGTAGCCGGGACCGGGGAGCTGTTTTTT; CDR3aa: CASRAIVAGTGELFF
d_gene: .; j_gene: TRBJ1-2; abundance: .; v_gene: TRBV6-1; CDR3nt: TGTGCCAGCAGTGAAGCGATCCCCTTGGTGGGCGACTACACCTTC; CDR3aa: CASSEAIPLVGDYTF
d_gene: .; j_gene: TRBJ1-4; abundance: few; v_gene: TRBV4-2; CDR3nt: TGTGCCAGCAGCCAAGCTCAGGGTTCTAATGAAAAACTGTTTTTT; CDR3aa: CASSQAQGSNEKLFF
d_gene: .; j_gene: TRBJ2-5; abundance: .; v_gene: TRBV27; CDR3nt: TGTGCCAGCAGCACGTGGGGTCGCCAAGAGACCCAGTACTTC; CDR3aa: CASSTWGRQETQYF
d_gene: TRBD1; j_gene: TRBJ2-3; abundance: .; v_gene: TRBV7-9; CDR3nt: TGTGCCAGCAGCGTGGACAGGGTCACAGATACGCAGTATTTT; CDR3aa: CASSVDRVTDTQYF
d_gene: .; j_gene: TRBJ1-6; abundance: .; v_gene: TRBV11-2; CDR3nt: TGTGCCAGCAGCTTAGATCTAAGGGTTGGGTCACCCCTCCACTTT; CDR3aa: CASSLDLRVGSPLHF
d_gene: .; j_gene: TRBJ2-7; abundance: .; v_gene: TRBV19; CDR3nt: TGTGCCAGTAGTACCTCCGGGTCCATTCAAACCGACGAGCAGTACTTC; CDR3aa: CASSTSGSIQTDEQYF
d_gene: .; j_gene: TRBJ2-7; abundance: .; v_gene: TRBV6-5; CDR3nt: TGTGCCAGCAGTTACTCGACAGGCCCTGCGGCGCAGTACTTC; CDR3aa: CASSYSTGPAAQYF
d_gene: .; j_gene: TRBJ2-3; abundance: .; v_gene: TRBV19; CDR3nt: TGTGCCAGTAGTATCGGGACGAGCACAGATACGCAGTATTTT; CDR3aa: CASSIGTSTDTQYF
d_gene: TRBD2; j_gene: TRBJ2-1; abundance: .; v_gene: TRBV7-7; CDR3nt: TGTGCTAGCAGCTTGTCGCCCGGGACTAGGAGCTACAATGAGCAGTTCTTC; CDR3aa: CASSLSPGTRSYNEQFF
d_gene: TRBD2; j_gene: TRBJ2-1; abundance: .; v_gene: TRBV18; CDR3nt: TGTGCCAGCTCACCGGGTAGCGGGGTGGGCAATGAGCAGTTCTTC; CDR3aa: CASSPGSGVGNEQFF
d_gene: .; j_gene: TRBJ1-2; abundance: few; v_gene: TRBV2; CDR3nt: TGTGCCAGCAGGGACTATGGCTACACCTTC; CDR3aa: CASRDYGYTF
d_gene: TRBD1; j_gene: TRBJ2-1; abundance: .; v_gene: TRBV7-7; CDR3nt: TGTGCTAGCAGCCCGGACAGGGATTCCTACAATGAGCAGTTCTTC; CDR3aa: CASSPDRDSYNEQFF
d_gene: .; j_gene: TRBJ2-5; abundance: .; v_gene: TRBV5-6; CDR3nt: TGTGCCAGCAGCCCGACGCTCACAAGGGTAGGGGAGACCCAGTACTTC; CDR3aa: CASSPTLTRVGETQYF